This T cell receptor beta chain was identified during a study of T cell responses to AZD1222 COVID-19 vaccine. The CDR3 has 15 amino acids. Germline loops: CDR1 LGHNA, CDR2 YNFKEQ. V trimming: 1 base; J trimming: 1 base; junction bases outside the gene matches: 3. Clones were sequenced by immunoSEQ multiplex PCR, and TCRdb holds only the in-frame ones, with some missing. This table has over 100,000 clones, 90% appearing once. Whole-study findings and limits: Recipients of two AZD1222 doses showed rising Spike-specific TCR breadth and depth.

Of note for this clone: The antigen is unknown.

The sample here was peripheral blood, taken on day 0 of AZD1222 vaccination. The chain employs TRBV4-2 and TRBJ1-1, with 7 bases fitting TRBD1. This clonotype was sampled from an adult in good health. As DNA, the CDR3 is TGTGCCAGCAGCCAAGGGTCAGGGGGGAACACTGAAGCTTTCTTT. Translating gives CASSQGSGGNTEAFF.